This T cell receptor beta chain was obtained from a study of CD4 T cell repertoires in COVID-19. Trimming took 5 bases from V and 0 from J, leaving 12 bases between them. Germline CDR1 SGHRS, CDR2 YFSETQ. This CDR3 is 14 amino acids long. Here immunoSEQ multiplex PCR was the method, and the copy in TCRdb shows in-frame clones only, minus some. The sample has tens of thousands of clones; roughly 91% are singletons. Sequencing was done directly on freshly isolated, uncultured memory T cells. This sample comprised central memory CD4+ T cells from blood, obtained before the COVID-19 pandemic. This clonotype was obtained from a human donor who had COVID-19. The rearrangement links TRBV5-1 to TRBJ2-7; D unresolved. CDR3 sequence: CASSMPGSSYEQYF. In nucleotides, the CDR3 is TGCGCCAGCAGTATGCCCGGTAGCTCCTACGAGCAGTACTTC.